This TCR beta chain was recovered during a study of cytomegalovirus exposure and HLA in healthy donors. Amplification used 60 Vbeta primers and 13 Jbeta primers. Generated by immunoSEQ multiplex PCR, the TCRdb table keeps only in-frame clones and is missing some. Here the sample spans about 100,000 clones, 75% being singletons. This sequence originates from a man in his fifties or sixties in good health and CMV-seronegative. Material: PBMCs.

In DNA form, the CDR3 reads TGTGCCATCAGTGAGTCCCTTAGCGGGACGATCTCCTACGAGCAGTACTTC. This codes for CAISESLSGTISYEQYF. This chain uses TRBV10-3 with TRBJ2-7, with TRBD2 identical over 8 bases. V shed 0 bases, J shed 0 bases, and the junction held 7 bases outside the gene matches. This CDR3 has 17 residues. Germline assignment: CDR1 ENHRY and CDR2 SYGVKD.